The TCR beta chain described here comes from a study of T cell changes during pregnancy in multiple sclerosis. Germline V gives CDR1 SGHAT, CDR2 FQNNGV. The CDR3 sequence is 14 residues long. The V segment lost 1 base and the J segment 4 bases; nucleotides outside the gene matches: 4. Method: immunoSEQ multiplex PCR; TCRdb's copy keeps in-frame clones and lacks some. The table has 30,000 to 40,000 clones, more than 75% seen once. J is TRBJ2-7 and V is TRBV11-2; 7 bases align to TRBD1. The source material was CD8+ T cells from peripheral blood mononuclear cells, sampled in the third trimester of pregnancy. The sequence came from a female donor with multiple sclerosis, enrolled in a pregnancy study. The CDR3 region is CASSLGQGEYEQYF. CDR3 in DNA: TGTGCCAGCAGCTTAGGACAGGGAGAGTACGAGCAGTACTTC.